A selection of T cell receptor beta chains follows, all from one sample in a study of blood T cell repertoires in COVID-19. Measured with immunoSEQ multiplex PCR; TCRdb has only the in-frame clones, and not every one. The sample has some 320,000 clones; around 92% are singletons. Sequenced material: peripheral blood. The source is a woman aged 30 to 39 with COVID-19, enrolled during active disease. Each CDR3 is given with its conserved first and last residue. The D gene is left open where the match is weak. Expanded clones get a size class; other rows say once, few or many, or leave the size out.

TRBJ2-1 . . TRBV12-2 CASRRCLGQGTSPNNYNEQFF TGTGCAAGTCGCCGATGTCTGGGACAGGGGACTAGCCCTAATAATTACAATGAGCAGTTCTTC
TRBJ1-3 . . TRBV5-1 CASSPQRGASGNTIYF TGCGCCAGCAGCCCGCAGCGGGGGGCGTCTGGAAACACCATATATTTT
TRBJ2-5 . . TRBV1 CTSSQPTAGGRETQYF TGCACCAGCAGCCAACCAACGGCGGGGGGGCGGGAGACCCAGTACTTC
TRBJ2-7 . . TRBV5-1 CASRVGVSYEQYF TGCGCCAGCAGGGTCGGGGTTTCCTACGAGCAGTACTTC
TRBJ1-1 . . TRBV6-5 CASSYNSVNTEAFF TGTGCCAGCAGTTACAATTCGGTGAACACTGAAGCTTTCTTT
TRBJ1-1 . TRBD1 TRBV7-2 CASTRDRGNTEAFF TGTGCCAGCACCCGGGACAGGGGGAACACTGAAGCTTTCTTT
TRBJ1-5 few TRBD1 TRBV6-5 CASRKGQGSNQPQHF TGTGCCAGCAGGAAAGGACAGGGGAGCAATCAGCCCCAGCATTTT
TRBJ2-5 . TRBD2 TRBV5-1 CASSSGGGQETQYF TGCGCCAGCAGCTCCGGGGGGGGACAAGAGACCCAGTACTTC
TRBJ1-4 . . TRBV28 CASSFSQGTTNEKLFF TGTGCCAGCAGTTTTAGTCAGGGGACAACTAATGAAAAACTGTTTTTT
TRBJ2-7 . . TRBV5-5 CASSPPSYEQYF TGTGCCAGCAGCCCTCCCTCCTACGAGCAGTACTTC
TRBJ2-7 . TRBD1 TRBV18 CASSRTGVSYEQYF TGTGCCAGCTCTCGGACAGGGGTCTCCTACGAGCAGTACTTC
TRBJ1-1 . . TRBV5-1 CASSPFQGNTEAFF TGCGCCAGCAGCCCTTTTCAGGGAAATACTGAAGCTTTCTTT
TRBJ2-7 once TRBD2 TRBV19 CASSMVGGAYEQYF TGTGCCAGTAGTATGGTTGGGGGGGCCTACGAGCAGTACTTC
TRBJ2-7 . TRBD1 TRBV7-9 CASSWTGADEQYF TGTGCCAGCAGTTGGACAGGGGCGGACGAGCAGTACTTC
TRBJ2-6 many . TRBV19 CASSTPNITGPGANVLTF TGTGCCAGTAGTACCCCCAATATTACAGGGCCCGGGGCCAACGTCCTGACTTTC
TRBJ1-1 . TRBD1 TRBV6-6 CASSKGQVTEAFF TGTGCCAGCAGTAAGGGACAGGTCACTGAAGCTTTCTTT
TRBJ1-2 . . TRBV5-6 CASSKRRANYGYTF TGTGCCAGCAGCAAGAGGAGGGCTAACTATGGCTACACCTTC
TRBJ1-2 . . TRBV19 CASSQDRYGYTF TGTGCCAGTTCCCAGGACAGATATGGCTACACCTTC
TRBJ2-1 . TRBD2 TRBV3-1/TRBV3-2 CASSPGLAGYNEQFF TGTGCCAGCAGCCCCGGACTAGCGGGGTACAATGAGCAGTTCTTC
TRBJ1-2 . . TRBV6-5 CASSSPGGWHGYTF TGTGCCAGCAGTTCCCCGGGAGGGTGGCATGGCTACACCTTC
TRBJ1-5 . . TRBV7-8 CASSLRGSTRTNQPQHF TGTGCCAGCAGCTTAAGGGGGTCAACCCGGACCAATCAGCCCCAGCATTTT
TRBJ1-2 . TRBD1 TRBV5-1 CASSPDRVGYTF TGCGCCAGCAGCCCGGACAGGGTTGGTTACACCTTC
TRBJ2-7 few . TRBV6-5 CASQPSSGNSYEQYF TGTGCCAGCCAACCCTCGTCAGGGAACTCCTACGAGCAGTACTTC
TRBJ2-4 once TRBD1 TRBV15 CATSRGVTGGILAKNIQYF TGTGCCACCAGCAGAGGGGTGACAGGGGGAATCCTAGCCAAAAACATTCAGTACTTC
TRBJ2-6 . TRBD1 TRBV7-9 CASSAGPGQGSGANVLTF TGTGCCAGCAGCGCTGGGCCGGGACAGGGCTCTGGGGCCAACGTCCTGACTTTC